Shown below are 15 T cell receptor beta chains from a single sample sequenced in a study of response to subunit inactivated influenza vaccine (dated by TCRdb to 2017 to 2018). The library relied on RT-PCR. The sample was run on an Illumina HiSeq 2500. The public reads were run again by TCRdb, first through fastp at Q25 and then through MiXCR, and only productive beta chains were kept. For every CDR3 protein sequence, its rows merge into one entry that carries the most common genes and DNA. This sample holds 490,000 or so distinct CDR3 sequences; less than 10% were observed only once. The ten largest clones represent 10% to 15% of the sample. The sequencing used PBMCs from blood, collected roughly 24 months after vaccination. Source of these receptors: a man aged 50-75 years who received an inactivated influenza vaccine. Donor details come from another sample of the same person, matched by shared clones.

The rearrangement joins TRBV5-1 to TRBJ2-7; 10 bases are shared with TRBD1. Germline lookup yields CDR1 SGHRS and CDR2 YFSETQ. Trimming at V came to 1 base and at J to 5 bases, leaving 9 bases not matched to a gene. This CDR3 is built from 16 residues. CDR3: CASSLLGTGDVHEQYF. CDR3 bases: TGCGCCAGCAGCTTGTTAGGGACAGGGGATGTCCACGAGCAGTACTTC.

This clonotype was counted ten times or more. This chain connects TRBV10-3 to TRBJ2-5, with TRBD1 matching over 10 bases. V was pared by 6 bases and J by 3 bases, with 1 base of the junction left unmatched. Germline CDR1 reads ENHRY; CDR2 reads SYGVKD. The CDR3 is 13 residues long. The CDR3 reads CAISGTGEETQYF. The CDR3 DNA reads as TGTGCCATCAGCGGGACAGGGGAAGAGACCCAGTACTTC.

This clonotype has just one count. V gene TRBV12-3 or TRBV12-4 combines with J gene TRBJ2-1; possibly TRBD2 for D (7 bases). The CDR3 is 13 amino acids. Trimming left V 4 bases short and J 12 bases short, with 16 bases between. CDR3 sequence reads: CASSSSGGHVQFF. The CDR3 DNA is TGTGCCAGCAGTTCGTCGGGGGGACACGTGCAGTTCTTC.

The V call is TRBV27, the J call TRBJ2-3; 9 positions agree with TRBD2. The CDR3 loop spans 18 amino acids. Germline CDR1 is MNHEY and CDR2 is SMNVEV (reference sequence). After removal of 5 bases from V and 0 bases from J, the junction contained 12 bases not matched to a gene. The CDR3 sequence: CASSTRYPGTSSTDTQYF. CDR3 in DNA: TGTGCCAGCAGTACCCGATACCCCGGGACTAGCAGCACAGATACGCAGTATTTT.

In this sample, this clonotype turned up many times. This chain links TRBV7-3 with TRBJ2-3; D perhaps matches TRBD2 (5 bases). The CDR3 sequence is 16 residues long. Trimming removed 5 bases from V and 0 bases from J, with 15 bases in between. Germline CDR1 SGHTA, CDR2 FQGTGA. The CDR3 bases are TGTGCCAGCAGCCTACTCGGTAGCGCTAGCACAGATACGCAGTATTTT. This encodes CASSLLGSASTDTQYF.

In its sample, this clonotype was seen many times. The V call is TRBV7-9, the J call TRBJ2-7, with D tentatively TRBD1 or TRBD2 (5 bases each). CDR3 length equals 16 residues. Between the trimmed V and J ends, which lost 3 bases and 2 bases, there was a span of 17 bases. Germline V gene lookup returns CDR1 SEHNR and CDR2 FQNEAQ (reference sequence). CDR3 region: CASSFMPGTGTYEQYF. The CDR3, as DNA: TGTGCCAGCAGCTTTATGCCCGGGACGGGTACCTACGAGCAGTACTTC.

This chain joins TRBV7-2 and TRBJ2-3; 7 bases are a match to TRBD1. V lost 0 bases, J lost 2 bases, and 8 bases stayed unmatched. The CDR3 runs 17 residues. CDR1 and CDR2 (germline): SGHTA, FQGNSA. CDR3 DNA sequence: TGTGCCAGCAGCTTAGCGGGCGACAGGGCGTACACAGATACGCAGTATTTT. Residues: CASSLAGDRAYTDTQYF.

This clonotype came up many times. The chain is built from TRBV29-1 and TRBJ1-3, with a possible D match to TRBD1 (6 bases). From germline, CDR1 is SQVTM and CDR2 ANQGSEA. V was trimmed by 5 bases and J by 4 bases, leaving 12 bases between them. The CDR3 runs 13 residues. The CDR3 here is CSVSTGTGNTIYF. CDR3 sequence (DNA): TGCAGCGTTTCGACAGGAACAGGAAACACCATATATTTT.

The rearrangement links TRBV28 to TRBJ2-7, with 11 bases matching TRBD2. The CDR3 runs 19 residues. Germline trimming cut 8 bases from V and 7 bases from J; bases unmatched to any gene: 25. The germline gives CDR1 MDHEN, CDR2 SYDVKM. CDR3 protein: CASLPGLADPSLRGGEQYF. DNA for the CDR3: TGTGCCAGCCTTCCGGGACTAGCGGATCCTTCTCTTAGGGGGGGGGAGCAGTACTTC. Full variable domain (missing parts from reference TRBV28 and TRBJ2-7): DVKVTQSSRYLVKRTGEKVFLECVQDMDHENMFWYRQDPGLGLRLIYFSYDVKMKEKGDIPEGYSVSREKKERFSLILESASTNQTSMYLCASLPGLADPSLRGGEQYFGPGTRLTVT.

This clonotype has just a few counts. The rearrangement uses TRBV7-2 and TRBJ2-1, with TRBD2 identical over 8 bases. Trimming took 5 bases from V and 11 from J; bases not matched to a gene: 5. The CDR3 is 12 residues long. Germline CDR1 SGHTA, CDR2 FQGNSA. CDR3 bases: TGTGCCAGCAGCACTACTAGCGGCCAGCAGTTCTTC. Protein product: CASSTTSGQQFF.

This rearrangement joins TRBV12-3 or TRBV12-4 to TRBJ2-5; 11 nucleotides align to TRBD2. J was trimmed by 4 bases and V by 5 bases; bases with no gene match: 9. The length of the CDR3 is 16 residues. As DNA, the CDR3 is TGTGCCAGCAGTCCATTAGCGGGAGGGCCTGGAGAGACCCAGTACTTC. It specifies CASSPLAGGPGETQYF.

The chain couples TRBV10-3 to TRBJ2-5; D not resolved. Trimming removed 5 bases from V and 4 bases from J, with 11 bases in between. This CDR3 has 13 residues. In germline, CDR1 is ENHRY, CDR2 SYGVKD. Here the CDR3 reads CAISPDKSETQYF. In DNA form, the CDR3 reads TGTGCCATCAGTCCAGACAAGTCAGAGACCCAGTACTTC.

This clonotype showed up just a few times. The rearrangement uses TRBV18 and TRBJ2-1; D may be TRBD1 (6 bases). The CDR3 is 15 amino acids. Germline V CDR1 and CDR2: KGHSH, LQKENI. The germline V and J ends were trimmed by 0 bases and 7 bases, with 13 bases remaining between them. In DNA form, the CDR3 reads TGTGCCAGCTCACCACCGTGGACAGATGTAAATGAGCAGTTCTTC. Translating it yields CASSPPWTDVNEQFF.

In this sample, this clonotype turned up many times. The rearrangement links TRBV20-1 to TRBJ1-1; no definite D call. Germline CDR1 reads DFQATT; CDR2 reads SNEGSKA (reference sequence). V lost 5 bases and J 7 bases, leaving 20 bases between the germline ends. The CDR3 loop spans 14 amino acids. Here the CDR3 DNA reads TGCAGTGCTCGCTCGGCCACCCAGGTAAATGAAGCTTTCTTT. Amino acid sequence: CSARSATQVNEAFF.

The chain carries TRBV18 and TRBJ2-3; D possibly corresponds to TRBD2 (6 bases). Between the trimmed V and J ends, which lost 3 bases and 2 bases, there was a span of 15 bases. CDR1 KGHSH and CDR2 LQKENI come from the germline V gene. This CDR3 comprises 16 residues. The CDR3 here is CASSPRGADFTDTQYF. CDR3 in DNA: TGTGCCAGCTCACCTCGCGGGGCCGATTTCACAGATACGCAGTATTTT.